This T cell receptor beta chain is from a study of T cell changes during pregnancy in multiple sclerosis. Clones were sequenced by immunoSEQ multiplex PCR, and TCRdb holds only the in-frame ones, with some missing. This repertoire shows 85,000 to 120,000 clones, under 95% found once; its top ten account for less than 2%. The ends were cut back, 3 bases at V and 4 bases at J, with 7 bases in the middle. CDR3 length: 13 amino acids. CDR1 and CDR2 from the germline V gene are LNHDA and SQIVND (reference sequence). The sequence came from a female donor with multiple sclerosis, enrolled in a pregnancy study. The source was peripheral blood, collected before pregnancy. The chain recombines TRBV19 with TRBJ1-5, with unresolved D. CDR3 amino acids: CASSIGWNQPQHF. The DNA for the CDR3 is TGTGCCAGTAGTATCGGGTGGAATCAGCCCCAGCATTTT.